This entry concerns a single T cell receptor (beta chain). The V and J ends lost 5 bases and 1 base respectively, with 13 bases between them. Germline CDR1 and CDR2: SEHNR and FQNEAQ (reference sequence). This CDR3 region has 15 residues. Clones were read by immunoSEQ multiplex PCR, and TCRdb kept only the in-frame ones, dropping some. The table lists roughly 150,000 clones, about 91% of them singletons. The source of the sample is a study of control samples from healthy donors and cancer patients. The chain combines TRBV7-9 with TRBJ2-3; D remains unclear. The origin of this receptor is a man aged 18 to 30 in good health. The material sequenced was blood. CDR3 sequence reads: CASSPTRGRTDTQYF. CDR3 coding DNA: TGTGCCAGCAGCCCAACCCGAGGTCGCACAGATACGCAGTATTTT.